This T cell receptor beta chain was captured by sequencing in a study of blood T cell repertoires in COVID-19. Study as a whole: T cells, B-cell-depleted T cells, or PBMCs provided the cDNA or gDNA that served as material.

Measured with immunoSEQ multiplex PCR; TCRdb has only the in-frame clones, and not every one. Of over 200,000 clones listed, around 89% were seen once; the top ten hold 8% to 10%. Participants' reported clinical history set cohort assignment. Per germline, CDR1 ENHRY and CDR2 SYGVKD. V dropped 10 bases and J dropped 4 bases, with 16 bases sitting between them. CDR3 size: 13 residues. Material for sequencing was PBMCs or T cells enriched from blood (not recorded which). This sequence joins TRBV10-3 and TRBJ1-1, with a tentative D call TRBD1 (5 bases). The source of this sequence is a man aged 35 to 55 who had recovered from COVID-19. This chain's CDR3 is CATIGGMSTEAFF. DNA for the CDR3: TGTGCCACAATTGGGGGGATGAGCACTGAAGCTTTCTTT.